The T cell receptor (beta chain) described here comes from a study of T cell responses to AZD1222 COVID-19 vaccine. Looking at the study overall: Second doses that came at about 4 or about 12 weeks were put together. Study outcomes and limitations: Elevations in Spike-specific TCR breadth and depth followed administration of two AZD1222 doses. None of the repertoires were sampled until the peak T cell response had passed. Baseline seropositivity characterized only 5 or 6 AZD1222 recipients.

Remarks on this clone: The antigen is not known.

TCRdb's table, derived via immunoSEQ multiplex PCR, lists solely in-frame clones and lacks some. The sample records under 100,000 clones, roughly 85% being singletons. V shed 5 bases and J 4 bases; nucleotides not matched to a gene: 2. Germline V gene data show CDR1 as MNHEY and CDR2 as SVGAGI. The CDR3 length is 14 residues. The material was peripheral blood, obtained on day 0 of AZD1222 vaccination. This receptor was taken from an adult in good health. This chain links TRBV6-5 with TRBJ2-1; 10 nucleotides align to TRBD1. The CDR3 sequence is CASSPGQGYNEQFF. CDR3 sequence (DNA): TGTGCCAGCAGTCCGGGACAGGGGTACAATGAGCAGTTCTTC.